The rows below give T cell receptor beta chains drawn from one sample of a study of T cells after yellow fever vaccination. TCRdb analysed the 5' RACE reads with MiXCR anew, one entry per CDR3 protein. This sample yields under 200,000 distinct CDR3 sequences, of which approximately 9.9% are seen a single time; 36% belongs to the top ten. The specimen was CD8+ T cells sorted from PBMCs, collected 15 days after the yellow fever booster vaccination. All receptors derive from a man between 18 and 29 years old who received the YFV17D yellow fever vaccine. Both conserved end residues are part of each CDR3. Fields, in order: clone size, D gene, J gene, V gene, CDR3 protein, CDR3 DNA. A D gene is named only where the DNA matches it firmly. Rows may omit the clone size; those that give it use once, few, many or a size class.

>many|NA|TRBJ2-1|TRBV5-1
CASSLSRGWSNEQFF
TGCGCCAGCAGCTTGTCCCGCGGGTGGAGCAATGAGCAGTTCTTC
>NA|NA|TRBJ2-5|TRBV14
CASSQGSRVFYF
TGTGCCAGCAGCCAAGGGAGTCGGGTTTTTTACTTC
>few|TRBD1|TRBJ2-7|TRBV6-5
CASSYRDSPYEQYF
TGTGCCAGCAGTTACAGGGACAGCCCCTACGAGCAGTACTTC
>many|TRBD2|TRBJ2-5|TRBV7-2
CASTIGGGRVTQYF
TGTGCCAGCACCATTGGCGGGGGGCGGGTTACCCAGTACTTC
>few|NA|TRBJ2-3|TRBV7-6
CASSRVVSDTQYF
TGTGCCAGCAGCCGTGTAGTTTCAGATACGCAGTATTTT
>few|NA|TRBJ2-1|TRBV7-3
CASSPGTRGTLREQFF
TGTGCCAGCAGCCCGGGGACTCGGGGCACTCTTCGCGAGCAGTTCTTC
>few|NA|TRBJ2-3|TRBV15
CATSAGRSTDTQYF
TGTGCCACCAGCGCCGGACGGAGCACAGATACGCAGTATTTT
>few|NA|TRBJ2-3|TRBV5-1
CASSLKAAGFPTDTQYF
TGCGCCAGCAGCTTGAAGGCCGCAGGGTTTCCCACAGATACGCAGTATTTT
>many|TRBD2|TRBJ2-2|TRBV4-1
CASTASGGPNTGELFF
TGCGCCAGCACTGCTAGCGGGGGACCGAACACCGGGGAGCTGTTTTTT
>few|TRBD2|TRBJ2-3|TRBV2
CASRSITSGSTDTQYF
TGTGCCAGCAGATCTATCACTAGCGGAAGCACAGATACGCAGTATTTT
>few|NA|TRBJ1-1|TRBV5-1
CASSLQGKDTEAFF
TGCGCCAGCAGCTTGCAAGGGAAGGATACTGAAGCTTTCTTT
>few|NA|TRBJ2-2|TRBV6-5
CASSYSLTRTGELFF
TGTGCCAGCAGTTACTCCTTGACTAGGACCGGGGAGCTGTTTTTT
>few|NA|TRBJ2-3|TRBV4-1
CASSQMGRGLTDTQYF
TGCGCCAGCAGCCAAATGGGCAGGGGTCTTACGGATACGCAGTATTTT
>few|NA|TRBJ1-1|TRBV10-1
CASSDGTDFTTEAFF
TGCGCCAGCAGCGATGGGACGGATTTCACCACTGAAGCTTTCTTT
>NA|TRBD1|TRBJ2-7|TRBV7-9
CASSPAGGEVTYEQYF
TGTGCCAGCAGCCCAGCAGGGGGCGAGGTAACCTACGAGCAGTACTTC
>few|NA|TRBJ2-7|TRBV7-9
CASSSWTDEYYEQYF
TGTGCCAGCAGCTCCTGGACAGATGAATACTACGAGCAGTACTTC
>many|NA|TRBJ2-7|TRBV25-1
CASGNYEQYF
TGTGCCAGCGGAAACTACGAGCAGTACTTC
>NA|TRBD2|TRBJ2-5|TRBV4-1
CASSYLSSSGGAEETQYF
TGCGCCAGCAGCTATCTCTCGTCTAGCGGGGGGGCCGAGGAGACCCAGTACTTC
>few|TRBD1|TRBJ2-1|TRBV7-9
CASSHRGSSYNEQFF
TGTGCCAGCAGCCACAGGGGTAGCTCCTACAATGAGCAGTTCTTC
>NA|TRBD2|TRBJ2-2|TRBV9
CASSERDRPLAGELFF
TGTGCCAGCAGCGAGCGGGACCGCCCGTTGGCCGGGGAGCTGTTTTTT
>few|TRBD2|TRBJ2-1|TRBV15
CATSRSLADSYNEQFF
TGTGCCACCAGCAGGTCCCTAGCGGACTCCTACAATGAGCAGTTCTTC
>few|NA|TRBJ2-6|TRBV4-1
CASSPHGQARSGANVLTF
TGCGCCAGCAGCCCTCACGGCCAGGCGCGCTCTGGGGCCAACGTCCTGACTTTC
>NA|TRBD1|TRBJ2-1|TRBV3-1
CASSQPGAGGFLDEQFF
TGTGCCAGCAGCCAACCAGGGGCAGGGGGATTTCTAGATGAGCAGTTCTTC
>NA|NA|TRBJ1-1|TRBV12-3/TRBV12-4
CASSFTTWNTEAFF
TGTGCCAGCAGTTTTACTACCTGGAACACTGAAGCTTTCTTT
>NA|TRBD2|TRBJ2-1|TRBV3-1
CASSLRRGGVNEQFF
TGTGCCAGCAGCCTCCGGCGGGGGGGCGTTAATGAGCAGTTCTTC